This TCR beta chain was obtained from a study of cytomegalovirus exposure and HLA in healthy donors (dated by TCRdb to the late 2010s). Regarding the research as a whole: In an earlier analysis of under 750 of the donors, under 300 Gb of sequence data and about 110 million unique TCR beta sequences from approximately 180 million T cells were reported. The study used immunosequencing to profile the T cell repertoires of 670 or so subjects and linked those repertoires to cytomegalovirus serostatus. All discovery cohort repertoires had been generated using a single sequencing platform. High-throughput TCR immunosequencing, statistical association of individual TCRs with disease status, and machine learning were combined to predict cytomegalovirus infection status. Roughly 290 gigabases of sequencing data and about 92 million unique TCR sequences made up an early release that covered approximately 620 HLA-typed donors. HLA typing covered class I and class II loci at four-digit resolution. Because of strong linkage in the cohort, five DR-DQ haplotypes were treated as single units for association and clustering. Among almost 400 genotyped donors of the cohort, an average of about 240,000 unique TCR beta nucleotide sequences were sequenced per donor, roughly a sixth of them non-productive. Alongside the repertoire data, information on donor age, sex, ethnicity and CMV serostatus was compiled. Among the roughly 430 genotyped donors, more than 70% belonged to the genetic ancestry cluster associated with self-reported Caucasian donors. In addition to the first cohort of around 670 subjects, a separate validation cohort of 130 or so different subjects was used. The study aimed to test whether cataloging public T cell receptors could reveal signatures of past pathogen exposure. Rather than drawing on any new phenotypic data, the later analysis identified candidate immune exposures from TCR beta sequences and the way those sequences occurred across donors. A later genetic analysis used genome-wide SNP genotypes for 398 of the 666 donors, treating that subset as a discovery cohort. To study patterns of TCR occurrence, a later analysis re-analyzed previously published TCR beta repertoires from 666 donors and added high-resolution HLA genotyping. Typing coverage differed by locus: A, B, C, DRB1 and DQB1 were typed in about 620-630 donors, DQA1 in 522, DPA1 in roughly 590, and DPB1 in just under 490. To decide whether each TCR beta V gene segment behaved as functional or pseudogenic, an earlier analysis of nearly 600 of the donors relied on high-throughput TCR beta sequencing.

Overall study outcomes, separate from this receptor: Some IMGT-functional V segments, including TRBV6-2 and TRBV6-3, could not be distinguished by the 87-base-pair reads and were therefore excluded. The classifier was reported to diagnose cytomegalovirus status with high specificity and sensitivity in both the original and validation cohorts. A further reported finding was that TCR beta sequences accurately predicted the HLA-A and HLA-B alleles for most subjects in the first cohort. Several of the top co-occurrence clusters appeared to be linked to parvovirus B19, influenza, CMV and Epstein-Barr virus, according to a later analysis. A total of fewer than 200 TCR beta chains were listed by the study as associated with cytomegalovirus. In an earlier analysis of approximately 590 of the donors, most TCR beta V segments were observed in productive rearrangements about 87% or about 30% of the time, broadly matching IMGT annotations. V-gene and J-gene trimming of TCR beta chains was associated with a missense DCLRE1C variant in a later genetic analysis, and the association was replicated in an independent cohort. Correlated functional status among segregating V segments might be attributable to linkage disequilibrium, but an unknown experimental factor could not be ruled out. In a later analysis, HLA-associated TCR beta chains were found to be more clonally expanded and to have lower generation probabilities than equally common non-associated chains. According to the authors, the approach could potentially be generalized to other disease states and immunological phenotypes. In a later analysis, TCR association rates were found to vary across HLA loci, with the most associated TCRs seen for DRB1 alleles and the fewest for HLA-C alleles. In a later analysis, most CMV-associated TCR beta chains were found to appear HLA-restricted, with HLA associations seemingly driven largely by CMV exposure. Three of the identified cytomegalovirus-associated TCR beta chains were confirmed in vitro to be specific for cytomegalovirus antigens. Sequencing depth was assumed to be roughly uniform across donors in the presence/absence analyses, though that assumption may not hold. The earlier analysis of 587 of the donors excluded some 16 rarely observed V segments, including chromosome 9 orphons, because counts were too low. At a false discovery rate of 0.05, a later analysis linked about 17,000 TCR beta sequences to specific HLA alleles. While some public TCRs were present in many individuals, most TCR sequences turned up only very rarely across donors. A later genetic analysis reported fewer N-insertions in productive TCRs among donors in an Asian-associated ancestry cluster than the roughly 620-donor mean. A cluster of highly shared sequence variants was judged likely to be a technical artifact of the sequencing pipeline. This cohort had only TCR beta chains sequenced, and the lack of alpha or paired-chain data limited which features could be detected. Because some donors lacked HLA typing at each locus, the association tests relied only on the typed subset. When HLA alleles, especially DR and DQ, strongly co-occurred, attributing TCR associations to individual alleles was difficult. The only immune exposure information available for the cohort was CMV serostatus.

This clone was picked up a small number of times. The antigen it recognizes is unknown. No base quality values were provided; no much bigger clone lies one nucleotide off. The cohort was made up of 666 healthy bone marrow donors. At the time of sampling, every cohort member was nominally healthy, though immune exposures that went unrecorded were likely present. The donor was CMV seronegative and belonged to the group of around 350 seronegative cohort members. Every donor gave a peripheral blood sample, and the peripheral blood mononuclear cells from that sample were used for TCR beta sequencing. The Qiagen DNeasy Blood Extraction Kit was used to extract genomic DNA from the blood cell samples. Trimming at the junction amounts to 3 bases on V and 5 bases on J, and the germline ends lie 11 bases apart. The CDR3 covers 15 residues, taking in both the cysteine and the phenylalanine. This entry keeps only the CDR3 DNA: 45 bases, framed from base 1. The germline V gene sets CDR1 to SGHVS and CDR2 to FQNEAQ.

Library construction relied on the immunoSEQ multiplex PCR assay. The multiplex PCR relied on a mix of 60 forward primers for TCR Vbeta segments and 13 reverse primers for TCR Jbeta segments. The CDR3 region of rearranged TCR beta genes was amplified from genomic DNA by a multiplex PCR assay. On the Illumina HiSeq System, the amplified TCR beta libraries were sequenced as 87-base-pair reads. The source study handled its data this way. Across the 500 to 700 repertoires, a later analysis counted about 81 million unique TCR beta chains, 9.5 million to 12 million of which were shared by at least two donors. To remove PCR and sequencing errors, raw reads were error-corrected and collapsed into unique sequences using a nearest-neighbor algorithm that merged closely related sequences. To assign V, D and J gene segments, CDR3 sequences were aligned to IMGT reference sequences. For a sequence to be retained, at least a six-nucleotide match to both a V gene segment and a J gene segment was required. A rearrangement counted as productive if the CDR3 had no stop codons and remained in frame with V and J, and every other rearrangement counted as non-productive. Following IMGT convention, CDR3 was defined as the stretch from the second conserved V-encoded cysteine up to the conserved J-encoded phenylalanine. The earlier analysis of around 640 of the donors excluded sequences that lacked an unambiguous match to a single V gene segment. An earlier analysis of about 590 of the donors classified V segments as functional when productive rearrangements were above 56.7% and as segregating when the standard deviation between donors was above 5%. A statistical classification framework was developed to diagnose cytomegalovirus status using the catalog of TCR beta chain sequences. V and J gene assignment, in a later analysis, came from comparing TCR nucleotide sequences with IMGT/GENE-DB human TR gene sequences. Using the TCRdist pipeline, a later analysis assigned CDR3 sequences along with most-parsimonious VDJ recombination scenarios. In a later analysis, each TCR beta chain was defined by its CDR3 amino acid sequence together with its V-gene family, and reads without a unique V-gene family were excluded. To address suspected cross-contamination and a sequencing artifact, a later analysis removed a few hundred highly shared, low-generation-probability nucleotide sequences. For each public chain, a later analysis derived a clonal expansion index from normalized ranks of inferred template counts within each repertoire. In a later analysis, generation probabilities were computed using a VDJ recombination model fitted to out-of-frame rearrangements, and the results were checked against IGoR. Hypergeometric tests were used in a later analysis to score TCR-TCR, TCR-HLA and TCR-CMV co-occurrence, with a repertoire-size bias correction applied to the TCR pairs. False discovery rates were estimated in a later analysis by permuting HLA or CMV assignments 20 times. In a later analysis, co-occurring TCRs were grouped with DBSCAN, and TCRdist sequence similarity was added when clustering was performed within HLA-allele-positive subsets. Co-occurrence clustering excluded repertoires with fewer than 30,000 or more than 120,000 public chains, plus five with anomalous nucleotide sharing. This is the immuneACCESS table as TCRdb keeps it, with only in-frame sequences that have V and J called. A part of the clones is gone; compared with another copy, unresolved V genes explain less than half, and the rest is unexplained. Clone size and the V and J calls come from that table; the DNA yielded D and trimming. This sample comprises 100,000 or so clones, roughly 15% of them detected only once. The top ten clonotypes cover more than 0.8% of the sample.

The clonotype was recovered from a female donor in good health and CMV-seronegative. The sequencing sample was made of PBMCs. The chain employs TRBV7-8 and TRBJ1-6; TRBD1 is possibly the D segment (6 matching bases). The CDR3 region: CASSFGQFDNSPLHF. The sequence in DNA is TGTGCCAGCAGCTTCGGACAGTTCGATAATTCACCCCTCCACTTT.